A selection of T cell receptor beta chains follows, all from one sample in a study of lymphopenia after photon versus proton radiotherapy. This table comes from immunoSEQ multiplex PCR, and its TCRdb copy is limited to in-frame clones, with some not included. The sample records around 62,000 clones, approximately 84% being singletons. Sequencing was performed on peripheral blood, taken from a patient treated with proton-based radiotherapy. These receptors were obtained from a man aged 55 to 70 with pancreatic cancer. CDR3s include the opening cysteine and the closing phenylalanine or tryptophan. Fields, in order: clone size, D gene, CDR3 length, V gene, J gene, CDR3 DNA, CDR3 protein. D genes are given only for firm matches. Rows may omit the clone size; those that give it use once, few, many or a size class.

size: -
D: -
length: 13
V: TRBV28
J: TRBJ2-2
DNA: TGTGCCAGCAGTTCGGGAGCTGCCGGGGAGCTGTTTTTT
CDR3: CASSSGAAGELFF

size: once
D: -
length: 12
V: TRBV29-1
J: TRBJ1-1
DNA: TGCAGCGTTGACACGGTATGGGCTGAAGCTTTCTTT
CDR3: CSVDTVWAEAFF

size: -
D: -
length: 15
V: TRBV4-1
J: TRBJ2-6
DNA: TGCGCCAGCAGCCAAGTCTACGGCGGGGCCAACGTCCTGACTTTC
CDR3: CASSQVYGGANVLTF

size: -
D: -
length: 14
V: TRBV19
J: TRBJ1-5
DNA: TGTGCCAGTAGTAAACAGGGTGGCAATCAGCCCCAGCATTTT
CDR3: CASSKQGGNQPQHF

size: -
D: -
length: 14
V: TRBV28
J: TRBJ1-2
DNA: TGTGCCAGCAGACGTTGGAAACAGGGCCATGGCTACACCTTC
CDR3: CASRRWKQGHGYTF

size: -
D: TRBD2
length: 15
V: TRBV28
J: TRBJ2-7
DNA: TGTGCCAGCAGTTTGACAGTAGCGGGAGGAGGCGAGCAGTACTTC
CDR3: CASSLTVAGGGEQYF

size: -
D: -
length: 13
V: TRBV19
J: TRBJ2-7
DNA: TGTGCCAGTAGTATCGGGCGCGCACGGGAGCAGTACTTC
CDR3: CASSIGRAREQYF

size: -
D: -
length: 14
V: TRBV18
J: TRBJ2-7
DNA: TGTGCCAGCTCACCACCAATAAGGGCCGGGGGCCAGTACTTC
CDR3: CASSPPIRAGGQYF

size: -
D: -
length: 14
V: TRBV28
J: TRBJ2-7
DNA: TGTGCCAGCACCACCTACCCCGCCACCTACGAGCAGTACTTC
CDR3: CASTTYPATYEQYF

size: few
D: -
length: 11
V: TRBV29-1
J: TRBJ2-5
DNA: TGCAGCGTACCACTTGGGGAGACCCAGTACTTC
CDR3: CSVPLGETQYF

size: -
D: -
length: 14
V: TRBV6-5
J: TRBJ2-7
DNA: TGTGCCAGCAGTTACTCGTTGGGCTCCTACGAGCAGTACTTC
CDR3: CASSYSLGSYEQYF

size: few
D: TRBD2
length: 16
V: TRBV7-2
J: TRBJ2-7
DNA: TGTGCCAGCAGCTTAGTAGCGGGAGTTATGGCGTACGAGCAGTACTTC
CDR3: CASSLVAGVMAYEQYF

size: -
D: TRBD2
length: 15
V: TRBV7-2
J: TRBJ2-7
DNA: TGTGCCAGCAGCAGCGGGACTAGCGGCGGTTACGAGCAGTACTTC
CDR3: CASSSGTSGGYEQYF

size: -
D: TRBD2
length: 15
V: TRBV9
J: TRBJ2-1
DNA: TGTGCCAGCAGCCAGACTAGCGGGCCCTACAATGAGCAGTTCTTC
CDR3: CASSQTSGPYNEQFF

size: -
D: -
length: 14
V: TRBV10-3
J: TRBJ2-5
DNA: TGTGCCATCAGTGAGGCAGGGAGGTCGGAGACCCAGTACTTC
CDR3: CAISEAGRSETQYF

size: -
D: TRBD1
length: 15
V: TRBV5-4
J: TRBJ2-7
DNA: TGTGCCAGCAGCCCGACAGGGGGTATATCCTACGAGCAGTACTTC
CDR3: CASSPTGGISYEQYF

size: once
D: -
length: 16
V: TRBV5-8
J: TRBJ2-4
DNA: TGTGCCAGCAGCTTGGGATTTGGGACATCCGAAAACATTCAGTACTTC
CDR3: CASSLGFGTSENIQYF

size: few
D: -
length: 14
V: TRBV5-1
J: TRBJ2-2
DNA: TGCGCCAGCAGCTTGGGGCTGGACACCGGGGAGCTGTTTTTT
CDR3: CASSLGLDTGELFF

size: few
D: -
length: 13
V: TRBV4-1
J: TRBJ2-1
DNA: TGCGCCAGCAGCCAACCCCTCTCGGATGAGCAGTTCTTC
CDR3: CASSQPLSDEQFF

size: -
D: TRBD1
length: 14
V: TRBV6-6
J: TRBJ1-4
DNA: TGTGCCAGCAGTTCTAGGGGGCTTAATGAAAAACTGTTTTTT
CDR3: CASSSRGLNEKLFF

size: -
D: -
length: 15
V: TRBV6-6
J: TRBJ1-3
DNA: TGTGCCAGCAGTTACCTGGGTCGAGCTGGAAACACCATATATTTT
CDR3: CASSYLGRAGNTIYF

size: -
D: -
length: 12
V: TRBV28
J: TRBJ1-2
DNA: TGTGCCAGCAGTTGGGCCAGCTATGGCTACACCTTC
CDR3: CASSWASYGYTF

size: -
D: -
length: 17
V: TRBV9
J: TRBJ2-1
DNA: TGTGCCAGCAGCGTAGTTTCCGAATTGACTGCCTACAATGAGCAGTTCTTC
CDR3: CASSVVSELTAYNEQFF

size: -
D: TRBD1
length: 18
V: TRBV27
J: TRBJ1-2
DNA: TGTGCCAGCAGTTCCCCGCAGGGACAGGGCTGGTCGGGGGGAGGCTACACCTTC
CDR3: CASSSPQGQGWSGGGYTF

size: -
D: TRBD1
length: 20
V: TRBV19
J: TRBJ1-5
DNA: TGTGCCAGTAGTATTTCATCCGGGACAGGGGGCGAATCGCGAAATCAGCCCCAGCATTTT
CDR3: CASSISSGTGGESRNQPQHF

size: -
D: -
length: 15
V: TRBV30
J: TRBJ2-3
DNA: TGTGCCTGGAGTGTACCCCGGACTTACACAGATACGCAGTATTTT
CDR3: CAWSVPRTYTDTQYF

size: once
D: TRBD1
length: 14
V: TRBV5-1
J: TRBJ2-1
DNA: TGCGCCAGCAGCCTCGTCACAGGGGTCAATGAGCAGTTCTTC
CDR3: CASSLVTGVNEQFF

size: -
D: -
length: 15
V: TRBV15
J: TRBJ2-3
DNA: TGTGCCACCAGCAGAGACAGGGCCGGCACAGATACGCAGTATTTT
CDR3: CATSRDRAGTDTQYF

size: -
D: TRBD2
length: 16
V: TRBV11-3
J: TRBJ2-2
DNA: TGTGCCAGCAGCTCGGGACTAGCGGCTAACACCGGGGAGCTGTTTTTT
CDR3: CASSSGLAANTGELFF

size: -
D: -
length: 11
V: TRBV7-9
J: TRBJ2-5
DNA: TGTGCCAGCAGCTTTGGTGAGACCCAGTACTTC
CDR3: CASSFGETQYF

size: -
D: -
length: 15
V: TRBV9
J: TRBJ1-1
DNA: TGTGCCAGCAGCGCCTCCCGGGTATCAAACACTGAAGCTTTCTTC
CDR3: CASSASRVSNTEAFF

size: -
D: TRBD1
length: 14
V: TRBV28
J: TRBJ1-1
DNA: TGTGCCAGCAGACAGGGGGCCCTCAACACTGAAGCTTTCTTT
CDR3: CASRQGALNTEAFF

size: -
D: TRBD1
length: 16
V: TRBV2
J: TRBJ1-1
DNA: TGTGCCAGCAGCCCGGGGACAGGGGACGGAAACACTGAAGCTTTCTTT
CDR3: CASSPGTGDGNTEAFF

size: -
D: TRBD1
length: 16
V: TRBV19
J: TRBJ1-1
DNA: TGTGCCAGTAGGTCCTACAGGGGGCTTTGGAACACTGAAGCTTTCTTT
CDR3: CASRSYRGLWNTEAFF

size: -
D: TRBD2
length: 18
V: TRBV5-1
J: TRBJ2-1
DNA: TGCGCCAGCAGCGGCGGTTTACTAGCGGGAGAGGGTATCGGTGAGCAGTTCTTC
CDR3: CASSGGLLAGEGIGEQFF

size: -
D: -
length: 15
V: TRBV11-2
J: TRBJ2-1
DNA: TGTGCCAGCAGCTTAGACAGTCGGGGGAACAATGAGCAGTTCTTC
CDR3: CASSLDSRGNNEQFF

size: once
D: -
length: 11
V: TRBV6-5
J: TRBJ2-3
DNA: TGTGCCAGCAGTGGTTTCGGTACGCAGTATTTT
CDR3: CASSGFGTQYF

size: -
D: TRBD1
length: 16
V: TRBV7-9
J: TRBJ1-4
DNA: TGTGCCAGCAGCCACAAACCCAACAGGGGTTGGGAAAAACTGTTTTTT
CDR3: CASSHKPNRGWEKLFF

size: once
D: -
length: 13
V: TRBV6-6
J: TRBJ1-6
DNA: TGTGCCAGCAGCCGGGACGGTAATTCACCCCTCCACTTT
CDR3: CASSRDGNSPLHF

size: -
D: -
length: 17
V: TRBV7-3
J: TRBJ2-6
DNA: TGTGCCAGCAGCTTAATGAGTACAAGCTCTGGGGCCAACGTCCTGACTTTC
CDR3: CASSLMSTSSGANVLTF

size: -
D: -
length: 17
V: TRBV7-2
J: TRBJ1-4
DNA: TGTGCCAGCAGCTCTACAGGGTGGTTATCGACTAATGAAAAACTGTTTTTT
CDR3: CASSSTGWLSTNEKLFF

size: -
D: -
length: 15
V: TRBV7-8
J: TRBJ2-7
DNA: TGTGCCAGCAGCTCCCTAGGGGGGCGGGGGTACGAGCAGTACTTC
CDR3: CASSSLGGRGYEQYF

size: -
D: -
length: 11
V: TRBV5-4
J: TRBJ2-5
DNA: TGTGCCAGTATCAAAGGGGAGACCCAGTACTTC
CDR3: CASIKGETQYF

size: -
D: -
length: 14
V: TRBV5-1
J: TRBJ2-1
DNA: TGCGCCAGCAGCCCGTCGTATGAGTCGAATGAGCAGTTCTTC
CDR3: CASSPSYESNEQFF

size: once
D: TRBD1
length: 14
V: TRBV9
J: TRBJ1-1
DNA: TGTGCCAGCAAGCGACAGGGAGAGAACACTGAAGCTTTCTTT
CDR3: CASKRQGENTEAFF

size: -
D: -
length: 14
V: TRBV4-3
J: TRBJ2-7
DNA: TGCGCCAGCAGCCAATACAAGGGCTCCTACGAGCAGTACTTC
CDR3: CASSQYKGSYEQYF

size: once
D: -
length: 12
V: TRBV6-6
J: TRBJ1-1
DNA: TGTGCCAGCAGTTACTCTTGGACTGAAGCTTTCTTT
CDR3: CASSYSWTEAFF

size: -
D: -
length: 12
V: TRBV7-2
J: TRBJ1-5
DNA: TGTGCCAGCAGCAACCCGGAGGCGCCCCAGCATTTT
CDR3: CASSNPEAPQHF

size: -
D: TRBD2
length: 16
V: TRBV4-1
J: TRBJ2-3
DNA: TGCGCCAGCAGCCCCTTGGGGCTAGCGGGAGGGGATACGCAGTATTTT
CDR3: CASSPLGLAGGDTQYF

size: once
D: -
length: 14
V: TRBV19
J: TRBJ1-5
DNA: TGTGCCAGTAGTGTTGACAGTTACAATCAGCCCCAGCATTTT
CDR3: CASSVDSYNQPQHF